This T cell receptor (beta chain) was sequenced for a study of graft-versus-host responses after intestinal transplantation. Study background: The recipients all started with anti-thymocyte globulin induction and then took tacrolimus and steroids for around three years.

Concerning this clone itself: Its antigen remains unknown.

This CDR3 comprises 16 residues. Germline values: CDR1 LNHDA, CDR2 SQIVND (reference sequence). V lost 0 bases to trimming and J lost 4 bases, with 14 bases between them. Assay: immunoSEQ multiplex PCR; the TCRdb copy retains only in-frame clones and omits some. The profile shows fewer than 120,000 clones, 90% to 95% of them singletons. Study results and limitations: Allografts of one patient group, those with graft-donor T cell macrochimerism, had high graft-versus-host to host-versus-graft clonal ratios. Researchers found peak circulating GvH clone levels linked to early post-transplant HvG declines. GvH clones detected in recipient marrow included some appearing first in ileum or blood.

V gene TRBV19 combines with J gene TRBJ2-3; D is undetermined. The sequence came from a human donor who received an intestinal transplant. The material was unstimulated CD8+ T cells sorted from spleen or lymph node cells, obtained before intestinal transplant. CDR3 sequence reads: CASSIDVTKTSDTQYF. Here the CDR3 DNA reads TGTGCCAGTAGTATAGATGTCACGAAGACCTCAGATACGCAGTATTTT.